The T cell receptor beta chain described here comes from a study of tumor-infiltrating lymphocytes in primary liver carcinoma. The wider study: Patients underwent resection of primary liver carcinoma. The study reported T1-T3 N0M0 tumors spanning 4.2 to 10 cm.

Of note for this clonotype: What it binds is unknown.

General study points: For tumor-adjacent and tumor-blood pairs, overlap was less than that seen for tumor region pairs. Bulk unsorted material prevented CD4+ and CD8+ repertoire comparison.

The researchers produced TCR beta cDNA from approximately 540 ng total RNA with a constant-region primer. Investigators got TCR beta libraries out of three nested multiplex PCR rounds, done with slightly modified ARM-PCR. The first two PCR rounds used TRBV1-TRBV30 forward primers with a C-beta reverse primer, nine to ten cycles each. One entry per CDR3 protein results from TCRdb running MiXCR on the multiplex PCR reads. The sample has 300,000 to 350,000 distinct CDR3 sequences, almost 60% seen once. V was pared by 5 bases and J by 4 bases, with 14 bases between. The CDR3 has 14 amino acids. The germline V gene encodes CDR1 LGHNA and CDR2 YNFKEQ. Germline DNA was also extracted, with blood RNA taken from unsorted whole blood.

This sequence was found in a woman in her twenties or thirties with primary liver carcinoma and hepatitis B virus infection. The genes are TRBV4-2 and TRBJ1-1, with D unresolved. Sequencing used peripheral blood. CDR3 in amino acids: CASSNREVSTEAFF. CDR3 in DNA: TGTGCCAGCAGCAACCGGGAGGTGAGCACTGAAGCTTTCTTT.